One and the same sample provided the 13 T cell receptor beta chains below, sequenced in a study of blood T cells in healthy people across ages. A second PCR, run for about 6 to 12 cycles, used a sample-barcoded 5' primer plus a J-beta primer mix. TCRdb fed the 5' RACE reads into MiXCR, producing one record per CDR3 protein. The sample consists of approximately 2,000,000 distinct CDR3 sequences, roughly two fifths of them appearing once. Sequencing was carried out using blood. The receptor source for this set is a human donor in good health.

The chain links TRBV6-5 to TRBJ2-1; D possibly corresponds to TRBD2 (5 bases). Between the trimmed V and J ends, which lost 0 bases and 14 bases, there was a span of 14 bases. CDR1 MNHEY and CDR2 SVGAGI come from the germline V gene. This CDR3 is 13 amino acids long. The CDR3: CASSYSRAVREFF. The CDR3 coding sequence is TGTGCCAGCAGTTACTCGAGGGCAGTTAGGGAGTTCTTC.

This clonotype appeared a few times. CDR3 protein: CSARSPGAGETQYF. The CDR3 bases are TGCAGTGCTAGGTCCCCGGGGGCAGGCGAGACCCAGTACTTC. V usage is TRBV20-1 and J usage is TRBJ2-5; D may correspond to TRBD1 or TRBD2 (6 bases each). The CDR3 consists of 14 residues. The germline CDR1 and CDR2 sequences are DFQATT and SNEGSKA (reference sequence). The germline V and J ends were trimmed by 3 bases and 5 bases, with 16 bases remaining between them.

This rearrangement joins TRBV7-2 to TRBJ2-5; possible D gene TRBD1, 6 bases. The CDR3 is 14 amino acids. Germline V gene data show CDR1 as SGHTA and CDR2 as FQGNSA. With 2 bases removed from V and 5 bases from J, the gap between germline ends came to 12 bases. CDR3 in DNA: TGTGCCAGCAGCTTACCCACAGGGACGGAGACCCAGTACTTC. Translating it yields CASSLPTGTETQYF. The variable domain in full, completed from reference TRBV7-2 and TRBJ2-5, reads GAGVSQSPSNKVTEKGKDVELRCDPISGHTALYWYRQSLGQGLEFLIYFQGNSAPDKSGLPSDRFSAERTGGSVSTLTIQRTQQEDSAVYLCASSLPTGTETQYFGPGTRLLVL.

Points on this clonotype: One end of the junction is discordant with germline, which a read error may explain. The chain combines TRBV7-8 with TRBJ1-2; D remains ambiguous. The CDR3 totals 16 residues. Germline loops: CDR1 SGHVS, CDR2 FQNEAQ. CDR3 region: CASSLFGLSISYGHTF. The DNA for the CDR3 is TGTGCCAGCAGCTTATTTGGGCTAAGTATCTCCTATGGCCACACCTTC.

The CDR3 DNA reads TGTGCCAGCAGTGATCCAGCGGGGGACGCCTACAATGAGCAGTTCTTC. Protein product: CASSDPAGDAYNEQFF. This chain links TRBV2 with TRBJ2-1; 8 nucleotides line up with TRBD2. Germline CDR1 reads SNHLY; CDR2 reads FYNNEI. The junction had 6 bases not matched to a gene; V was cut back by 3 bases and J by 2 bases. The CDR3 is made up of 16 amino acids.

The chain links TRBV3-1 to TRBJ1-2, with D possibly TRBD1 on 5 matching bases. CDR3 length equals 13 residues. Trimming pared 4 bases from V and 8 bases from J, leaving 14 bases between. Germline-derived CDR1 and CDR2 are LGHDT and YNNKEL (reference sequence). The CDR3 loop is CASSPLMGEGYTF. CDR3 sequence (DNA): TGTGCCAGCAGCCCCCTGATGGGGGAGGGCTACACCTTC.

This rearrangement joins TRBV5-1 to TRBJ1-1; possibly TRBD1 for D (6 bases). Germline assignment: CDR1 SGHRS and CDR2 YFSETQ. V was shortened by 1 base and J by 0 bases, with 10 bases between the two germline ends. The CDR3 spans 15 residues. CDR3 DNA: TGCGCCAGCAGCTTGATGGGGGCACTGAACACTGAAGCTTTCTTT. Protein: CASSLMGALNTEAFF.

The chain employs TRBV7-8 and TRBJ1-4; unclear D gene. The V gene's germline CDR1 is SGHVS and CDR2 FQNEAQ. V was cut by 4 bases and J by 8 bases, with 8 bases left in between. The CDR3 is 12 amino acids. The CDR3 is CASSWSGEKLFF. The CDR3 nucleotides read TGTGCCAGCAGCTGGTCGGGGGAAAAACTGTTTTTT. The full variable domain, rest sourced from reference TRBV7-8 and TRBJ1-4, is GAGVSQSPRYKVAKRGQDVALRCDPISGHVSLFWYQQALGQGPEFLTYFQNEAQLDKSGLPSDRFFAERPEGSVSTLKIQRTQQEDSAVYLCASSWSGEKLFFGSGTQLSVL.

The CDR3 spells CAWRQGTYMNTEAFF. CDR3 DNA: TGTGCCTGGAGGCAGGGGACCTATATGAACACTGAAGCTTTCTTT. The gene calls are TRBV30 and TRBJ1-1, with D maybe TRBD1 (6 bases). The CDR3 covers 15 residues. Between the trimmed V and J ends, which lost 3 bases and 0 bases, there was a span of 14 bases. The V gene's germline CDR1 is GTSNPN and CDR2 SVGIG (reference sequence).

CDR3 region: CSVAALLGGAGSEAFF. The CDR3 nucleotides read TGCAGCGTTGCAGCCTTATTAGGGGGCGCAGGATCTGAAGCTTTCTTT. This sequence joins TRBV29-1 and TRBJ1-1; 7 positions match TRBD1. CDR3 length: 16 amino acids. CDR1 and CDR2 (germline): SQVTM, ANQGSEA. V was pared by 4 bases and J by 6 bases, with 17 bases of the junction left unmatched.

The chain has TRBV28 and TRBJ2-7, with 7 nucleotides matching TRBD1. This CDR3 is 13 amino acids long. The V and J ends lost 7 bases and 5 bases, in that order; junction bases with no gene match: 8. Germline V gene sequence: CDR1 MDHEN, CDR2 SYDVKM. CDR3 nucleotides: TGTGCCAGCACCCTAGAACAGGGGAACGAGCAGTACTTC. This gives the protein CASTLEQGNEQYF.

This rearrangement joins TRBV7-8 to TRBJ1-4; no firm D call. CDR1 SGHVS and CDR2 FQNEAQ come from the germline V gene. V lost 3 bases and J 6 bases, leaving 11 bases between the germline ends. The CDR3 length is 14 residues. The chain's CDR3 is CASSLGSYHEKLFF. The CDR3 nucleotides are TGTGCCAGCAGCTTGGGGTCCTATCATGAAAAACTGTTTTTT.

This clonotype appeared a few times. The rearrangement uses TRBV10-3 and TRBJ1-1; D is unclear. Trimming pared 11 bases from V and 0 bases from J, leaving 16 bases between. This CDR3 has 14 residues. Germline CDR1 ENHRY, CDR2 SYGVKD. The CDR3 DNA reads TGTGCCTCCTGCGGGGAGGGAATGAACACTGAAGCTTTCTTT. Translating it yields CASCGEGMNTEAFF.